Listed below are T cell receptor beta chains from one sample, sequenced in a study of blood T cell repertoires in COVID-19. The assay was immunoSEQ multiplex PCR, and TCRdb's table has in-frame clones only and misses some. The table shows some 250,000 clones, with approximately 88% occurring only once. The source material was peripheral blood. Receptor source: a woman aged 25 to 45 with acute or convalescent COVID-19. Both conserved end residues are part of each CDR3. D genes are given only for firm matches. Clone size appears in some rows only: once, few, many, or a class for an expanded clone.

J: TRBJ2-7; D: TRBD1; size: NA; V: TRBV7-8; DNA: TGTGCCAGCAGCGTTTACAGGGGGCCGGCCTACGAGCAGTACTTC; CDR3: CASSVYRGPAYEQYF
J: TRBJ1-1; D: NA; size: NA; V: TRBV6-5; DNA: TGTGCCAGCAGTTACACCGGGATGAACACTGAAGCTTTCTTT; CDR3: CASSYTGMNTEAFF
J: TRBJ1-4; D: NA; size: once; V: TRBV7-2; DNA: TGTGCCAGCAGCCTAAGACAGCAGTATAATGAAAGGGAAAAACTGTTTTTT; CDR3: CASSLRQQYNEREKLFF
J: TRBJ1-3; D: NA; size: few; V: TRBV5-6; DNA: TGTGCCAGCAGCCCCCCTAGGTCGTCTGGAAACACCATATATTTT; CDR3: CASSPPRSSGNTIYF
J: TRBJ2-7; D: TRBD2; size: NA; V: TRBV7-8; DNA: TGTGCCAGCAGCTTACTAGCGGGAGTGCTTCAATACGAGCAGTACTTC; CDR3: CASSLLAGVLQYEQYF
J: TRBJ2-7; D: TRBD2; size: NA; V: TRBV27; DNA: TGTGCCAGCAGTCCTGGACTAGCGGGAGTCCGGGAGCAGTACTTC; CDR3: CASSPGLAGVREQYF
J: TRBJ2-3; D: TRBD2; size: NA; V: TRBV15; DNA: TGTGCCACCAGCAGAGGGTCTAGCGGGAGGACAGATACGCAGTATTTT; CDR3: CATSRGSSGRTDTQYF
J: TRBJ1-1; D: TRBD1; size: once; V: TRBV28; DNA: TGTGCCAGCAGCCGCGACAGGGTCGTGGGTGAAGCTTTCTTT; CDR3: CASSRDRVVGEAFF
J: TRBJ2-1; D: NA; size: NA; V: TRBV24-1; DNA: TGTGCCACCAGTGATTTAGGGGTTACTGAGCAGTTCTTC; CDR3: CATSDLGVTEQFF
J: TRBJ2-7; D: TRBD2; size: once; V: TRBV19; DNA: TGTGCCAGTAGTGTTAGCGGGAGAGGTTACGAGCAGTACTTC; CDR3: CASSVSGRGYEQYF
J: TRBJ1-5; D: TRBD1; size: NA; V: TRBV18; DNA: TGTGCCAGCTCACCCTTGGGGACAGGGGATCAACAGCCCCAGCATTTT; CDR3: CASSPLGTGDQQPQHF
J: TRBJ2-1; D: TRBD1; size: once; V: TRBV5-4; DNA: TGTGCCAGCAGCTTGGACAGGGGGGATGAGCAGTTCTTC; CDR3: CASSLDRGDEQFF
J: TRBJ2-6; D: NA; size: NA; V: TRBV5-6; DNA: TGTGCCAGCAGCTACGGGGTTAGCAACGTCCTGACTTTC; CDR3: CASSYGVSNVLTF
J: TRBJ2-7; D: NA; size: NA; V: TRBV27; DNA: TGTGCCGCAGGGGACTACTACGAGCAGTACTTC; CDR3: CAAGDYYEQYF
J: TRBJ1-6; D: NA; size: NA; V: TRBV11-1; DNA: TGTGCCAGCAGCCTCCGACAGGACAATAATTCACCCCTCCACTTT; CDR3: CASSLRQDNNSPLHF
J: TRBJ2-5; D: TRBD2; size: NA; V: TRBV3-1/TRBV3-2; DNA: TGTGCCAGCAGCCAAGGACTAGCGGGAAGTCGAGAGACCCAGTACTTC; CDR3: CASSQGLAGSRETQYF
J: TRBJ1-6; D: TRBD1; size: NA; V: TRBV30; DNA: TGTGCCTGGAGTTCCGCAGGGGGTGATAATTCACCCCTCCACTTT; CDR3: CAWSSAGGDNSPLHF
J: TRBJ1-1; D: NA; size: NA; V: TRBV4-3; DNA: TGCGCCAGCAGCCAACTACACCAGGCGATCGGCACTGAAGCTTTCTTT; CDR3: CASSQLHQAIGTEAFF
J: TRBJ1-5; D: TRBD1; size: NA; V: TRBV10-3; DNA: TGTGCCATCAGAACAGGGGAAGGTCAGCCCCAGCATTTT; CDR3: CAIRTGEGQPQHF
J: TRBJ2-7; D: TRBD2; size: once; V: TRBV20-1; DNA: TGCAGTGCTAGTGAACTAGCGGGAGGAAGCGCCTACGAGCAGTACTTC; CDR3: CSASELAGGSAYEQYF
J: TRBJ1-1; D: NA; size: NA; V: TRBV10-3; DNA: TGTGCCATCAGTGAGAGGCAGGAGAACACTGAAGCTTTCTTT; CDR3: CAISERQENTEAFF
J: TRBJ1-3; D: NA; size: NA; V: TRBV19; DNA: TGTGCCAGTAGTATCCCGGTGGAGGGAAACACCATATATTTT; CDR3: CASSIPVEGNTIYF
J: TRBJ2-5; D: TRBD2; size: NA; V: TRBV6-2/TRBV6-3; DNA: TGTGCCAGCAGTTCCTCCCATCGACTAGCGGGAGACTACCAAGAGACCCAGTACTTC; CDR3: CASSSSHRLAGDYQETQYF
J: TRBJ2-7; D: NA; size: few; V: TRBV7-2; DNA: TGTGCCAGCAGCTTAGCCTTGGGCAGCTCCTACGAGCAGTACTTC; CDR3: CASSLALGSSYEQYF
J: TRBJ1-5; D: TRBD1; size: NA; V: TRBV7-9; DNA: TGTGCCAGCAGCTTAGACAGGGGTAATCTCAATCAGCCCCAGCATTTT; CDR3: CASSLDRGNLNQPQHF
J: TRBJ2-5; D: TRBD1; size: NA; V: TRBV14; DNA: TGTGCCAGCAGCCAAGGCCAGCCAGGGGGCCACCAAGAGACCCAGTACTTC; CDR3: CASSQGQPGGHQETQYF
J: TRBJ2-7; D: NA; size: NA; V: TRBV5-4; DNA: TGTGCCAGCAGCTCGAGCTTTGGCGAGCAGTACTTC; CDR3: CASSSSFGEQYF
J: TRBJ2-5; D: NA; size: NA; V: TRBV6-5; DNA: TGTGCCACCCGAACCTCCGGGACTCCCCAGACCCAGTACTTC; CDR3: CATRTSGTPQTQYF
J: TRBJ1-2; D: TRBD1; size: NA; V: TRBV11-3; DNA: TGTGCCAGCAGCTACAGACAGGGGGACTATGGCTACACCTTC; CDR3: CASSYRQGDYGYTF
J: TRBJ2-1; D: NA; size: NA; V: TRBV7-9; DNA: TGTGCCAGCAGCCTAGGATCGGGAGCCTTCAATGAGCAGTTCTTC; CDR3: CASSLGSGAFNEQFF
J: TRBJ1-5; D: NA; size: once; V: TRBV15; DNA: TGTGCCACCAGCAGCCCCGAGTCGTCCCAGCATTTT; CDR3: CATSSPESSQHF
J: TRBJ2-5; D: TRBD2; size: NA; V: TRBV5-4; DNA: TGTGCCAGCAGCTTGCCTTCGGGCGGGGGGTACCAAGAGACCCAGTACTTC; CDR3: CASSLPSGGGYQETQYF
J: TRBJ2-1; D: NA; size: NA; V: TRBV7-9; DNA: TGTGCCAGCAGCTTAGACTTGGTGAATGAGCAGTTCTTC; CDR3: CASSLDLVNEQFF
J: TRBJ2-7; D: NA; size: few; V: TRBV7-6; DNA: TGTGCCAGCAGCTTAGAAGTTGGGAGCTCCTACGAGCAGTACTTC; CDR3: CASSLEVGSSYEQYF
J: TRBJ2-1; D: TRBD2; size: NA; V: TRBV2; DNA: TGTGCCAGCAGGAGTCTTGTGGCGGGAGTCTACAATGAGCAGTTCTTC; CDR3: CASRSLVAGVYNEQFF
J: TRBJ2-5; D: TRBD2; size: NA; V: TRBV9; DNA: TGTGCCAGCAGCCCTCTTAGCGGGAGGAAGACCCAGTACTTC; CDR3: CASSPLSGRKTQYF
J: TRBJ2-7; D: NA; size: NA; V: TRBV7-8; DNA: TGTGCCAGCAGCTTAGTCCCCGTCTCCTACGAGCAGTACTTC; CDR3: CASSLVPVSYEQYF
J: TRBJ2-1; D: NA; size: NA; V: TRBV7-2; DNA: TGTGCCAGCAGCTTAAAACACCCTGGAGGTGAGCAGTTCTTC; CDR3: CASSLKHPGGEQFF
J: TRBJ2-5; D: NA; size: NA; V: TRBV7-9; DNA: TGTGCCAGCAGCCCCGGGGCCGGGGCAGGGGAAGAGACCCAGTACTTC; CDR3: CASSPGAGAGEETQYF
J: TRBJ2-7; D: NA; size: NA; V: TRBV6-2/TRBV6-3; DNA: TGTGCCAGCAGTAGGAGTAGGACTACTCAACGAAACGAGCAGTACTTC; CDR3: CASSRSRTTQRNEQYF
J: TRBJ2-2; D: NA; size: NA; V: TRBV2; DNA: TGTGCCAGCAAGACTAGTACCCTGAACACCGGGGAGCTGTTTTTT; CDR3: CASKTSTLNTGELFF
J: TRBJ2-3; D: TRBD1; size: NA; V: TRBV27; DNA: TGTGCCAGCAGTTTATCGAACCGGGACAGGGGCACAGATACGCAGTATTTT; CDR3: CASSLSNRDRGTDTQYF
J: TRBJ2-3; D: NA; size: NA; V: TRBV11-2; DNA: TGTGCCAGCAGCTTAGATAGGAACACGCGAGGTACAGATACGCAGTATTTT; CDR3: CASSLDRNTRGTDTQYF
J: TRBJ2-1; D: NA; size: once; V: TRBV15; DNA: TGTGCCACCAGCGGCGCCGGGACAATTCACAATGAGCAGTTCTTC; CDR3: CATSGAGTIHNEQFF
J: TRBJ1-6; D: NA; size: NA; V: TRBV19; DNA: TGTGCCAGTAGTACTATCCCCCGGACAGTAGTAAATTCACCCCTCCACTTT; CDR3: CASSTIPRTVVNSPLHF
J: TRBJ1-5; D: TRBD1; size: NA; V: TRBV12-5; DNA: TGTGCTAGTGCCCAAACAGGGGTAAGCAATCAGCCCCAGCATTTT; CDR3: CASAQTGVSNQPQHF